These 3 T cell receptor beta chains share one sample of origin, sequenced in a study of B cell selection in AIRE deficiency. Sorted regulatory T cells were CD4-positive, CD25-high and CD127-low or negative. Sequencing was performed with immunoSEQ multiplex PCR; in TCRdb, only in-frame clones are kept and a portion is missing. The sample shows over 20,000 clones, about 90% of them seen only once. The sample was CD4+CD25+ Tregs sorted from PBMCs. The origin of the receptors is a human donor in good health.

This clone appeared a few times. The chain recombines TRBV7-9 with TRBJ2-7, with D maybe TRBD2 (5 bases). The CDR3 sequence is 14 residues long. Trimming pared 8 bases from V and 2 bases from J, leaving 16 bases between. The germline V gene has CDR1 SEHNR and CDR2 FQNEAQ (reference sequence). The CDR3 protein is CASRAPGETYEQYF. CDR3 bases: TGTGCCAGCCGGGCTCCCGGGGAGACCTACGAGCAGTACTTC.

The chain links TRBV5-1 to TRBJ2-4; no clear D gene. The CDR3 covers 12 residues. V shed 4 bases and J shed 8 bases, with 10 bases lying between them. In germline, CDR1 is SGHRS, CDR2 YFSETQ. CDR3 amino acids: CASSAGRDIQYF. The CDR3 nucleotides read TGCGCCAGCAGCGCCGGTAGGGACATTCAGTACTTC.

V gene TRBV7-8 combines with J gene TRBJ2-5, with 8 bases fitting TRBD1. The V gene end was trimmed by 3 bases and the J gene end by 2 bases; junction bases not matched to a gene: 2. The CDR3 contains 14 residues. The V gene's germline CDR1 is SGHVS and CDR2 FQNEAQ. CDR3 sequence: CASSLDRAQETQYF. CDR3 nucleotides: TGTGCCAGCAGCTTGGACAGGGCTCAAGAGACCCAGTACTTC.